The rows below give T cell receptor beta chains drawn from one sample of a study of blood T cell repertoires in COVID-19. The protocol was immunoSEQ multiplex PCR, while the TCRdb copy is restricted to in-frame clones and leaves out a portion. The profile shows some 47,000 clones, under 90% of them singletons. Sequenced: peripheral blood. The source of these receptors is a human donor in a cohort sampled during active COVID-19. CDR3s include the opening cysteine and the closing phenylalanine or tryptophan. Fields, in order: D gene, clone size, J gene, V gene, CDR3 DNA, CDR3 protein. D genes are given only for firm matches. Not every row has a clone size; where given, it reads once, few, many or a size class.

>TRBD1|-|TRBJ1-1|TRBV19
TGTGCCAGTAGGCCGGGGACAGGGGCTAACGAAGCTTTCTTT
CASRPGTGANEAFF
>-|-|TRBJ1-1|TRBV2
TGTGCCAGCAGCGGAGTTGGGGGGATGAACACTGAAGCTTTCTTT
CASSGVGGMNTEAFF
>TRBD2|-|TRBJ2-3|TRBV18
TGTGCCAGCTCACCCGCCGCTAGCGGGGGGGCTAGCACAGATACGCAGTATTTT
CASSPAASGGASTDTQYF
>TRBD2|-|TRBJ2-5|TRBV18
TGTGCCAGCTCACCACGTAGGACTAGCGGACAAGAGACCCAGTACTTC
CASSPRRTSGQETQYF
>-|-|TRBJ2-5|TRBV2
TGTGCCAGCAATTCAGGGGCAGAGACCCAGTACTTC
CASNSGAETQYF
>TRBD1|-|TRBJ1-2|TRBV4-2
TGTGCCAGCAGCCAAGTTGAACAGGGGGCGGTTGGCTACACCTTC
CASSQVEQGAVGYTF
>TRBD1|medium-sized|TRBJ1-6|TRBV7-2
TGTGCCAGCAGCCCCGGGACAGGGGCGTCCTTCCGTCGTTCACCCCTCCACTTT
CASSPGTGASFRRSPLHF
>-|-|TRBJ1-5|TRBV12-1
TGTGCCAGCAGTCTTAACCAGGGATTAGGGGTATACAATCAGCCCCAGCATTTT
CASSLNQGLGVYNQPQHF
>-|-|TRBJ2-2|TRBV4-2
TGTGCCAGCAGCCAAAGTCGGGCAGGGGCAAACACCGGGGAGCTGTTTTTT
CASSQSRAGANTGELFF
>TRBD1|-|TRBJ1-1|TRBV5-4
TGTGCCAGCAGCCCAGAGGGACAGCCTTACACTGAAGCTTTCTTT
CASSPEGQPYTEAFF
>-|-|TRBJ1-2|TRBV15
TGTGCCACCAGCTCTGGGGCGAACTATGGCTACACCTTC
CATSSGANYGYTF
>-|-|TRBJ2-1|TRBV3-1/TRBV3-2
TGTGCCAGCAGCCAAGAATACGGGGGCTCCTACAATGAGCAGTTCTTC
CASSQEYGGSYNEQFF
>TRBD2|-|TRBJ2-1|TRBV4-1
TGCGCCAGCAGCCAAGATACCAGCGGGGGGGCCCGGGGCAATGAGCAGTTCTTC
CASSQDTSGGARGNEQFF
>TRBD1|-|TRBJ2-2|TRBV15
TGTGCCACCAGCCGTCCGGGACAGGGGATCGGGGAGCTGTTTTTT
CATSRPGQGIGELFF
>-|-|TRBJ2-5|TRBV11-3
TGTGCCAGCAGCCCCGGGACACAAGAGACCCAGTACTTC
CASSPGTQETQYF
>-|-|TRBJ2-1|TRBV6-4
TGTGCCAGCAAACCGGGACATACCTACAATGAGCAGTTCTTC
CASKPGHTYNEQFF
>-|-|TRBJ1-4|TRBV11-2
TGTGCCAGCAGCTTAAATGGAGGGAATAATGAAAAACTGTTTTTT
CASSLNGGNNEKLFF
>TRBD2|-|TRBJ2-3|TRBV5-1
TGCGCCAGCAGCTTGTACGGCGGGGGGCTCACAGATACGCAGTATTTT
CASSLYGGGLTDTQYF
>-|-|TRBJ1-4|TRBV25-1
TGTGCCAGCAGACAGGGACACGCAAAACTGTTTTTT
CASRQGHAKLFF
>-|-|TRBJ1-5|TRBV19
TGTGCCAGTAGTATGGGGGGGTCCCAGCCCCAGCATTTT
CASSMGGSQPQHF
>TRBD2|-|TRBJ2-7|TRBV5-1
TGCGCCAGCAGCTCCGGAACTAGCGGGGGGATGGAAGAGCAGTACTTC
CASSSGTSGGMEEQYF
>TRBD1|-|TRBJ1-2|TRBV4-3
TGCGCCAGCAGCCCCCGCCCAGGGGGCCTCTATGGCTACACCTTC
CASSPRPGGLYGYTF
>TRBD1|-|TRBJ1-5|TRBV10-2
TGCGCCAGCAGTGAGTCCGGGACAGGGAGCAATCAGCCCCAGCATTTT
CASSESGTGSNQPQHF
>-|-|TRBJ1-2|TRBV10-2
TGCGCCAGCAGTGAGGTATTGGGGGGCTATGGCTACACCTTC
CASSEVLGGYGYTF
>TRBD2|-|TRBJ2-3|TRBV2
TGTGCCAGCAGTGAACCTAGGACTAGCGGGGGTGTCACAGATACGCAGTATTTT
CASSEPRTSGGVTDTQYF
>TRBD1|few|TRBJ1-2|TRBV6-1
TGTGCCAGCAGTGAACAAGGACAGGGAGGTAGGGATGGCTACACCTTC
CASSEQGQGGRDGYTF
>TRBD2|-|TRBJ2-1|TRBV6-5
TGTGCCAGCAGCCCGGGACTAGCGGGGGACAATGAGCAGTTCTTC
CASSPGLAGDNEQFF
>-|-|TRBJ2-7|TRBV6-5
TGTGCCAGCAGTTACTCAACGGGGGGCCCCTACGAGCAGTACTTC
CASSYSTGGPYEQYF
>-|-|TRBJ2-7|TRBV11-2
TGTGCCAGCAGCCAAAGGACTATTACGTACGAGCAGTACTTC
CASSQRTITYEQYF
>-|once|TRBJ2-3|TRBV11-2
TGTGCCAGCAGCTTAGGCCGGGGGTACTCTAGCACAGATACGCAGTATTTT
CASSLGRGYSSTDTQYF
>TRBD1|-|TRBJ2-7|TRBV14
TGTGCCAGCAGCCAAACGACAGGGTCGTGGGACGAGCAGTACTTC
CASSQTTGSWDEQYF
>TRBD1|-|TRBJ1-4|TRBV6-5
TGTGCCAGCAGTTCAACCGGGACAGGGTACGAAAAACTGTTTTTT
CASSSTGTGYEKLFF
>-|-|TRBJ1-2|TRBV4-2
TGTGCCAGCAGCCAAGAGCGCCAGGGTACTAACTATGGCTACACCTTC
CASSQERQGTNYGYTF
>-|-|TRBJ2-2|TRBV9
TGTGCCAGCAGCCACTCGGGCAGGGGGGTCACCGGGGAGCTGTTTTTT
CASSHSGRGVTGELFF
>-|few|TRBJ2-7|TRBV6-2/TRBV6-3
TGTGCCAGCAGTTACTTATTAGGACAGAGCTCCTACGAGCAGTACTTC
CASSYLLGQSSYEQYF
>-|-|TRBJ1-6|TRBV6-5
TGTGCCAGCAGTTCGGGATCAAATAATTCACCCCTCCACTTT
CASSSGSNNSPLHF
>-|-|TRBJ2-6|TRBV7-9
TGTGCCAGCAGCCGGGACTCTGGGGCCAACGTCCTGACTTTC
CASSRDSGANVLTF
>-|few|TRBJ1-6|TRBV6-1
TGTGCCAGCAGTGAAGCAGGGGATTCACCCCTCCACTTT
CASSEAGDSPLHF
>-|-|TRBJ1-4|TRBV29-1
TGCAGCGCCCGGACAAATGAAAAACTGTTTTTT
CSARTNEKLFF
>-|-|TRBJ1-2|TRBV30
TGTGCCTGGAATGGTCGGGGAGATCCCAACTATGGCTACACCTTC
CAWNGRGDPNYGYTF
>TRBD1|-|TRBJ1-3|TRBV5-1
TGCGCCAGCAGCTTGGCGACAGGGTCTGGAAACACCATATATTTT
CASSLATGSGNTIYF
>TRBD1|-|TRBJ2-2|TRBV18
TGTGCCAGCTCACCATCGGGACAGAAGAACACCGGGGAGCTGTTTTTT
CASSPSGQKNTGELFF
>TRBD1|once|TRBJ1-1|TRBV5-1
TGCGCCAGCAGCGGGGGACAGGGATTAAGGACTGAAGCTTTCTTT
CASSGGQGLRTEAFF
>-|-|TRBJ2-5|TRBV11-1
TGTGCCAGCAGCTTAGAGACAGGCTACCAAGAGACCCAGTACTTC
CASSLETGYQETQYF
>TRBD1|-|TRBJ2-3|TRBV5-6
TGTGCCAGCAGCAGAAACAGGGGGCCGAAAACCACAGATACGCAGTATTTT
CASSRNRGPKTTDTQYF
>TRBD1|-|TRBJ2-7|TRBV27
TGTGCCAGCAGTAAAAACAGGGGTAGCTACGAGCAGTACTTC
CASSKNRGSYEQYF